This TCR beta chain comes out of a study of T cell responses to AZD1222 COVID-19 vaccine. Study-wide results and caveats: Baseline seropositivity characterized only a handful of AZD1222 recipients.

The method was immunoSEQ multiplex PCR; TCRdb's version includes in-frame clones alone and lacks a portion of them. The sample contains around 130,000 clones, around 90% of which appear only once. In germline, CDR1 is SGHNT, CDR2 YYREEE (reference sequence). There are 13 residues in the CDR3. V lost 4 bases to trimming and J lost 8 bases; unmatched junction nucleotides: 6. This clone was recorded many times. Its specificity is not known. This rearrangement joins TRBV5-4 to TRBJ1-1; 9 nucleotides line up with TRBD1. The sequence was obtained from an adult who received the AZD1222 COVID-19 vaccine. Sequenced material: peripheral blood, taken 28 days after the second AZD1222 dose. For the CDR3, the DNA is TGTGCCAGCAGCCCGACAGGGGGGGTCGAAGCTTTCTTT. It encodes CASSPTGGVEAFF.